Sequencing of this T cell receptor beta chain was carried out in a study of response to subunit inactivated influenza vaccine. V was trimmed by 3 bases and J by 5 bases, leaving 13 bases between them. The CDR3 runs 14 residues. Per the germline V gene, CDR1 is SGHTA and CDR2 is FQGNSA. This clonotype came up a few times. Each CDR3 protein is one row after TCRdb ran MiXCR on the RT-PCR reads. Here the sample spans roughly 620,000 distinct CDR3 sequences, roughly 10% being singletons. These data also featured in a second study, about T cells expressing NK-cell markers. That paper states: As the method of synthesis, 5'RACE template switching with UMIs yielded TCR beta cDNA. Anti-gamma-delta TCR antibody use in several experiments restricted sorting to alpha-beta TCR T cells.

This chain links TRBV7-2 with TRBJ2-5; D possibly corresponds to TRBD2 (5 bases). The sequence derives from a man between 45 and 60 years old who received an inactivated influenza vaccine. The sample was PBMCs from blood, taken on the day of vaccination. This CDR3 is CASSFTGMGETQYF. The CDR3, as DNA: TGTGCCAGCAGCTTTACGGGGATGGGCGAGACCCAGTACTTC. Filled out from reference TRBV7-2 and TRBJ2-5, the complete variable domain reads GAGVSQSPSNKVTEKGKDVELRCDPISGHTALYWYRQSLGQGLEFLIYFQGNSAPDKSGLPSDRFSAERTGGSVSTLTIQRTQQEDSAVYLCASSFTGMGETQYFGPGTRLLVL.